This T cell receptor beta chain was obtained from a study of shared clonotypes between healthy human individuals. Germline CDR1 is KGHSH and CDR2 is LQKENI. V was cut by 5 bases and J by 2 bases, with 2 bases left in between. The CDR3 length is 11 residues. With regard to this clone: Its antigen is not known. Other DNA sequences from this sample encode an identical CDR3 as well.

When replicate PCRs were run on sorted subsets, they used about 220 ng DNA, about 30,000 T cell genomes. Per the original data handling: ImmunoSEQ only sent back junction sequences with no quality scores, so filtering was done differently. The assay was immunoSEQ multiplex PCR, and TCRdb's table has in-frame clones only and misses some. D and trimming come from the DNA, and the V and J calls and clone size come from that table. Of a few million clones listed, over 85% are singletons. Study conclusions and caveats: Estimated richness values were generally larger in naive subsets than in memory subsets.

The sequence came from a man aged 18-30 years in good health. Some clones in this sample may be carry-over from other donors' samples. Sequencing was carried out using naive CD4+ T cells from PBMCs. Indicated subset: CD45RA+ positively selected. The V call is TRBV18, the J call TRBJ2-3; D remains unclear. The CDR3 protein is CASSNTDTQYF. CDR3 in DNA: TGTGCCAGCTCAAACACAGATACGCAGTATTTT. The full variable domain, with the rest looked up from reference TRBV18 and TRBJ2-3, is NAGVMQNPRHLVRRRGQEARLRCSPMKGHSHVYWYRQLPEEGLKFMVYLQKENIIDESGMPKERFSAEFPKEGPSILRIQQVVRGDSAAYFCASSNTDTQYFGPGTRLTVL.